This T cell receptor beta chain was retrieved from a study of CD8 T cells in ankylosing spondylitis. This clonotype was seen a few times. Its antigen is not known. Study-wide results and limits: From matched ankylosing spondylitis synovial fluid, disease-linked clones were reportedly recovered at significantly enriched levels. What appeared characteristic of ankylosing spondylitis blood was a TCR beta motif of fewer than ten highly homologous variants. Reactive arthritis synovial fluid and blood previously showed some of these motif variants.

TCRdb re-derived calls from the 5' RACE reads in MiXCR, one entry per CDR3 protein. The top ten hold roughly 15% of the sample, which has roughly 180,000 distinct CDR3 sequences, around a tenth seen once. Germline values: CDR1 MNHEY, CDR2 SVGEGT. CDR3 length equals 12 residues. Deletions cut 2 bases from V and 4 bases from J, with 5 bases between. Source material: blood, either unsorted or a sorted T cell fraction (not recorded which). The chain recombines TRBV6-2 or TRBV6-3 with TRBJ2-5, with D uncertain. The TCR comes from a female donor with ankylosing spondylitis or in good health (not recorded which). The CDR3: CASSYPGETQYF. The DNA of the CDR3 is TGTGCCAGCAGTTACCCTGGAGAGACCCAGTACTTC.